A single sample is the source of the 24 T cell receptor beta chains below, sequenced in a study of shared clonotypes between healthy human individuals (dated by TCRdb to the early 2020s). The receptor library was made with the immunoSEQ multiplex PCR assay. TCRdb retrieved this table from immuneACCESS and kept in-frame rearrangements only. Not all clones are present; in checked studies, unresolved V genes account for under half, and no reason is known for the remainder. This sample lists under 2.5 million clones; around 93% were detected once. The biggest ten clones account for 0.37% of the sample. The sequencing input was naive CD4+ T cells from PBMCs. Read against the paper, the sample's cell subset or site label means: CD45RA+ positively selected. These receptors all come from a man between 18 and 29 years old in good health. Some clones in this sample may be carry-over from other donors' samples.

This chain links TRBV11-2 with TRBJ2-5; 13 nucleotides agree with TRBD2. The CDR3 is made up of 17 amino acids. Germline loops: CDR1 SGHAT, CDR2 FQNNGV. The trim removed 2 bases at V and 4 bases at J, leaving 7 bases unmatched. CDR3 DNA: TGTGCCAGCAGCTTACTGGGGACTAGCGGGATTGGAGAGACCCAGTACTTC. Translated, it gives CASSLLGTSGIGETQYF.

Only one count was recorded for this clone. The V call is TRBV30, the J call TRBJ2-3; D ambiguous. The CDR3 has 12 residues. CDR1 and CDR2 from the germline V gene are GTSNPN and SVGIG (reference sequence). V dropped 2 bases and J dropped 2 bases, with 5 bases sitting between them. The CDR3 loop is CAWSPTTDTQYF. In DNA form, the CDR3 reads TGTGCCTGGAGTCCTACCACAGATACGCAGTATTTT.

The chain is built from TRBV29-1 and TRBJ2-7, with TRBD2 matching 14 bases. V gave up 5 bases and J gave up 4 bases; unmatched junction bases: 4. This CDR3 is 14 amino acids long. CDR1 and CDR2 from the germline V gene are SQVTM and ANQGSEA. CDR3 amino acids: CSVRGTSGSYEQYF. The CDR3 nucleotides are TGCAGCGTTAGGGGGACTAGCGGGAGTTACGAGCAGTACTTC.

V is TRBV15 and J is TRBJ2-7; D not resolved. Deletions cut 0 bases from V and 7 bases from J, with 13 bases between. Germline CDR1 and CDR2: LNHNV and YYDKDF (reference sequence). This CDR3 is 14 amino acids long. Written as DNA, the CDR3 is TGTGCCACCAGCAGAGACGGCGGCGGTGGGGAGCAGTACTTC. Translated, it gives CATSRDGGGGEQYF.

A note on this clone: The same CDR3 also results from other DNA sequences found in this sample. The CDR3 protein is CASSWGGQETQYF. The CDR3 bases are TGCGCCAGCAGCTGGGGGGGTCAAGAGACCCAGTACTTC. V usage is TRBV5-1 and J usage is TRBJ2-5; TRBD2 matches 7 bases. Germline loops: CDR1 SGHRS, CDR2 YFSETQ. The trim removed 3 bases at V and 2 bases at J, leaving 1 base unmatched. The CDR3 is made up of 13 amino acids.

The chain couples TRBV28 to TRBJ2-1, with 7 bases identical to TRBD1. Trimming took 4 bases from V and 5 from J; bases not matched to a gene: 11. Looked up from germline, CDR1 is MDHEN and CDR2 is SYDVKM. The CDR3 has 16 residues. CDR3 in amino acids: CASSSTQGLGHNEQFF. Here the CDR3 DNA reads TGTGCCAGCAGTTCCACACAGGGGCTGGGTCACAATGAGCAGTTCTTC. Variable domain in full (rest from reference TRBV28 and TRBJ2-1): DVKVTQSSRYLVKRTGEKVFLECVQDMDHENMFWYRQDPGLGLRLIYFSYDVKMKEKGDIPEGYSVSREKKERFSLILESASTNQTSMYLCASSSTQGLGHNEQFFGPGTRLTVL.

The rearrangement joins TRBV27 to TRBJ1-5; D is unclear. Trimming took 2 bases from V and 0 from J, leaving 8 bases between them. Germline CDR1 reads MNHEY; CDR2 reads SMNVEV (reference sequence). There are 15 residues in the CDR3. CDR3 bases: TGTGCCAGCAGTTTAGCCGAGGGTAGCAATCAGCCCCAGCATTTT. The encoded protein is CASSLAEGSNQPQHF.

The gene calls are TRBV4-1 and TRBJ1-4, with TRBD1 as a possible D gene (5 bases). This CDR3 is 20 amino acids long. V lost 1 base, J lost 10 bases, and 31 bases lay in between. Germline V gene lookup returns CDR1 MGHRA and CDR2 YSYEKL. CDR3 protein: CASSQGYFFRSQGDEGKLFF. CDR3 DNA sequence: TGCGCCAGCAGCCAAGGGTATTTTTTCCGGAGCCAAGGGGACGAGGGAAAACTGTTTTTT.

The chain joins TRBV15 to TRBJ2-7, with D uncertain. Trimming stripped 1 base from V and 4 bases from J, with 14 bases between. The CDR3 spans 15 residues. Germline CDR1 reads LNHNV; CDR2 reads YYDKDF (reference sequence). The chain's CDR3 is CATSRVGSKSYEQYF. For the CDR3, the DNA is TGTGCCACCAGCAGAGTTGGCTCGAAGAGTTACGAGCAGTACTTC.

V usage is TRBV9 and J usage is TRBJ2-7; 9 bases line up with TRBD1. CDR3 length equals 14 residues. Germline-derived CDR1 and CDR2 are SGDLS and YYNGEE. J lost 6 bases, V lost 4 bases, and 8 bases had no gene match. The CDR3 bases are TGTGCCAGCAGCTTCGCCGGGACAGGGCTCGAGCAGTACTTC. It codes for CASSFAGTGLEQYF.

Notes on this clone: The same CDR3 can be traced to other DNA sequences in this sample. This rearrangement joins TRBV6-5 to TRBJ2-3; no definite D call. V was clipped by 2 bases and J by 6 bases, with 9 bases between them. This CDR3 is 13 amino acids long. From germline, CDR1 is MNHEY and CDR2 SVGAGI. CDR3 bases: TGTGCCAGCAGTTACACCCGGACGGATACGCAGTATTTT. This encodes CASSYTRTDTQYF.

The chain employs TRBV5-1 and TRBJ2-1; 9 bases fit TRBD2. Germline CDR1 SGHRS, CDR2 YFSETQ. This CDR3 spans 16 amino acids. The V gene end was trimmed by 4 bases and the J gene end by 4 bases; junction bases not matched to a gene: 9. The CDR3 DNA is TGCGCCAGCAGCCCCCTCGGCCTAGCGGGGTACAATGAGCAGTTCTTC. This sequence encodes CASSPLGLAGYNEQFF.

The chain uses TRBV7-9 and TRBJ2-7; D not certain. V was trimmed by 8 bases and J by 4 bases, leaving 9 bases between them. CDR1 and CDR2 from the germline V gene are SEHNR and FQNEAQ (reference sequence). The CDR3 runs to 11 residues. CDR3 nucleotides: TGTGCCAGCCCCCCCACGTACGAGCAGTACTTC. It codes for CASPPTYEQYF.

As regards this clone: This specimen includes other DNA sequences encoding the same CDR3. The chain uses TRBV30 and TRBJ1-2; D perhaps matches TRBD1 (5 bases). Trimming left V 2 bases short and J 8 bases short, with 9 bases between. The CDR3 loop spans 11 amino acids. The germline V gene has CDR1 GTSNPN and CDR2 SVGIG (reference sequence). CDR3 DNA: TGTGCCTGGAGTACAGGAGGCGGCTACACCTTC. Protein: CAWSTGGGYTF. Full variable domain (rest looked up from reference TRBV30 and TRBJ1-2): SQTIHQWPATLVQPVGSPLSLECTVEGTSNPNLYWYRQAAGRGLQLLFYSVGIGQISSEVPQNLSASRPQDRQFILSSKKLLLSDSGFYLCAWSTGGGYTFGSGTRLTVV.

Remarks on this clone: Within the sample, other DNA sequences also encode this same CDR3. The gene calls are TRBV5-4 and TRBJ2-7; D uncertain. The CDR3 length is 11 residues. V was cut by 5 bases and J by 4 bases, with 7 bases left in between. Germline CDR1 and CDR2: SGHNT and YYREEE (reference sequence). CDR3 amino acids: CASSSSYEQYF. The CDR3 DNA is TGTGCCAGCAGTTCGTCTTACGAGCAGTACTTC.

The rearrangement uses TRBV11-3 and TRBJ2-1; 7 positions agree with TRBD2. The CDR3 spans 16 residues. Germline assignment: CDR1 SGHNT and CDR2 YENEEA. Trimming cost V 1 base and J 5 bases; bases outside gene matches: 8. CDR3 bases: TGTGCCAGCAGCTTAGGTGGAGCGGGACCTAACAATGAGCAGTTCTTC. This sequence encodes CASSLGGAGPNNEQFF.

In DNA form, the CDR3 reads TGTGCCACCATTGGCTCTGGGGCCAACGTCCTGACTTTC. Translated: CATIGSGANVLTF. The J gene is TRBJ2-6, the V gene TRBV6-5; unclear D gene. V gave up 10 bases and J gave up 0 bases, with 7 bases separating them. Germline-derived CDR1 and CDR2 are MNHEY and SVGAGI. This CDR3 is 13 amino acids long.

The chain joins TRBV21-1 to TRBJ1-4; the D call in the table, TRBD1, was not verified against the DNA. TRBV21-1 is reported as a pseudogene. The CDR3 extends over 17 amino acids. CDR3 region: CASSSPRDSPTNEKLFF. CDR3 DNA sequence: TGTGCCAGCAGCAGTCCCCGGGACAGCCCAACTAATGAAAAACTGTTTTTT.

The V gene is TRBV18, the J gene TRBJ1-2; D ambiguous. There are 15 residues in the CDR3. Germline lookup yields CDR1 KGHSH and CDR2 LQKENI. Trimming cost V 5 bases and J 7 bases, with 20 bases left between them. The CDR3, as DNA: TGTGCCAGCTCAGCATTGTATGGAGAGGCTGGTGGCTACACCTTC. Translation gives CASSALYGEAGGYTF.

The chain couples TRBV29-1 to TRBJ2-5; D may be TRBD1 or TRBD2 (5 bases each). Gene TRBJ2-7 matches the end of the DNA better, so the J call may be wrong. Germline V gene data show CDR1 as SQVTM and CDR2 as ANQGSEA. The CDR3 has 13 residues. The CDR3 protein is CSVRRDGPYEQYF. As DNA, the CDR3 is TGCAGCGTTCGCCGGGACGGGCCCTACGAGCAGTACTTC.

J is TRBJ1-3 and V is TRBV2, with D perhaps matching TRBD1 (5 bases). Looked up from germline, CDR1 is SNHLY and CDR2 is FYNNEI. The V end was cut by 4 bases, the J end by 1 base, with 8 bases between. The CDR3 contains 14 residues. Written as DNA, the CDR3 is TGTGCCAGCAGTGCTGGACAATCTGGAAACACCATATATTTT. This encodes CASSAGQSGNTIYF.

The chain uses TRBV28 and TRBJ1-1; 9 positions match TRBD1. The trim removed 4 bases at V and 1 base at J, leaving 7 bases unmatched. CDR1 is MDHEN, CDR2 SYDVKM, per germline. CDR3 length: 16 amino acids. The CDR3 bases are TGTGCCAGCAGTTATCTCCCGGGACAGGGGAACACTGAAGCTTTCTTT. It encodes CASSYLPGQGNTEAFF.

This chain joins TRBV10-3 and TRBJ2-7; D ambiguous. With 4 bases removed from V and 4 bases from J, the gap between germline ends came to 8 bases. The CDR3 loop spans 12 amino acids. Germline-derived CDR1 and CDR2 are ENHRY and SYGVKD. The DNA of the CDR3 is TGTGCCATCAGTGGGGTCGGATACGAGCAGTACTTC. Its protein is CAISGVGYEQYF.

Details on this clone: The same CDR3 arises from other DNA sequences in this sample as well. The chain has TRBV2 and TRBJ1-1; 7 bases are a match to TRBD1. This CDR3 spans 13 amino acids. The junction had 4 bases not matched to a gene; V was cut back by 6 bases and J by 3 bases. Germline assignment: CDR1 SNHLY and CDR2 FYNNEI. The CDR3 sequence: CASSLDRDTEAFF. As DNA, the CDR3 is TGTGCCAGCAGCCTCGACAGGGACACTGAAGCTTTCTTT.